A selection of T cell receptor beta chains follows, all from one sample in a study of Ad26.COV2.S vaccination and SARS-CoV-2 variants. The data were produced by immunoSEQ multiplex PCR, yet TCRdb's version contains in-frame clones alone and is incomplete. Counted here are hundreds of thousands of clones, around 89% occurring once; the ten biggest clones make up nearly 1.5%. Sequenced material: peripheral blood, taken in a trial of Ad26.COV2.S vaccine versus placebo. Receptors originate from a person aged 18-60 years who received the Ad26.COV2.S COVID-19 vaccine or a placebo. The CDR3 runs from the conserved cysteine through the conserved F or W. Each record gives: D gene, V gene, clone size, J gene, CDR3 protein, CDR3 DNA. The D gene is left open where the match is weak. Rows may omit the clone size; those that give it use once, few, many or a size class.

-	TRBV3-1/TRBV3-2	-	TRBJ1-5	CASSQGTPNQPQHF	TGTGCCAGCAGCCAAGGAACCCCCAATCAGCCCCAGCATTTT
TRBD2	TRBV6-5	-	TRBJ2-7	CASSYGLDGEQYF	TGTGCCAGCAGTTATGGACTAGACGGCGAGCAGTACTTC
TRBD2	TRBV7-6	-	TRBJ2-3	CASSLAASGGPRLADTQYF	TGTGCCAGCAGCTTAGCTGCTAGCGGGGGGCCAAGATTGGCAGATACGCAGTATTTT
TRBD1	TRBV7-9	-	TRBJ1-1	CASSPLTRTGDNQAFF	TGTGCCAGCAGCCCACTAACCCGGACAGGGGACAATCAAGCTTTCTTT
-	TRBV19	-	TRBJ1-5	CASSITGDGQPQHF	TGTGCCAGTAGTATCACTGGCGATGGGCAGCCCCAGCATTTT
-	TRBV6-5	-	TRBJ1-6	CASSYSDGNSPLHF	TGTGCCAGCAGTTACTCCGACGGGAATTCACCCCTCCACTTT
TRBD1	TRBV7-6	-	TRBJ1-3	CASSLLAGQGERAGNTIYF	TGTGCCAGCAGCTTGTTAGCGGGACAGGGAGAGAGAGCTGGAAACACCATATATTTT
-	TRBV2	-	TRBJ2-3	CASSVKDTQYF	TGTGCCAGCAGTGTCAAAGATACGCAGTATTTT
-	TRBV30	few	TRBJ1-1	CAWSPDRNTEAFF	TGTGCCTGGAGTCCCGACAGGAACACTGAAGCTTTCTTT
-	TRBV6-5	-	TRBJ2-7	CASSYELAGSYEQYF	TGTGCCAGCAGTTACGAATTAGCCGGCTCCTACGAGCAGTACTTC
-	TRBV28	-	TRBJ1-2	CASTFSGGGYTF	TGTGCCAGCACCTTTTCGGGCGGGGGCTACACCTTC
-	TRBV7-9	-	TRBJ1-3	CASRTGSSGNTIYF	TGTGCCAGCAGAACAGGGAGCTCTGGAAACACCATATATTTT
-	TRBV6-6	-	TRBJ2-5	CASSPTGTQYF	TGTGCCAGCAGCCCGACAGGAACCCAGTACTTC
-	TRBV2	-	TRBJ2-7	CASSALSNYEQYF	TGTGCCAGCAGTGCCCTTTCCAACTACGAGCAGTACTTC
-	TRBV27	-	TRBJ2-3	CASSLRGFPLTDTQYF	TGTGCCAGCAGTTTAAGGGGTTTCCCACTCACAGATACGCAGTATTTT
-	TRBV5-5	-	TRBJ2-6	CASSLNGLSSGANVLTF	TGTGCCAGCAGCTTGAATGGGTTAAGCTCTGGGGCCAACGTCCTGACTTTC
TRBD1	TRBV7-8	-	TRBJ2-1	CASSFRGQGAYNEQFF	TGTGCCAGCAGCTTCAGAGGACAGGGGGCCTACAATGAGCAGTTCTTC
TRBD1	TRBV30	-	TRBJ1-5	CAWSVPERTGPQPQHF	TGTGCCTGGAGTGTACCCGAAAGGACAGGGCCTCAGCCCCAGCATTTT
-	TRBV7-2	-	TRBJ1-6	CASSFETVGPGSPLHF	TGTGCCAGCAGCTTCGAAACAGTGGGGCCAGGATCACCCCTCCACTTT
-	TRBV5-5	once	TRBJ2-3	CASSLISGDTQYF	TGTGCCAGCAGCTTGATCAGTGGAGATACGCAGTATTTT
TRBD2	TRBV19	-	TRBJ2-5	CASSPGSGRGETQYF	TGTGCCAGTAGTCCGGGTAGCGGGAGGGGAGAGACCCAGTACTTC
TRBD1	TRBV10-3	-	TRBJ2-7	CAISSGQGALYF	TGTGCCATCAGTTCGGGACAGGGGGCCCTCTACTTC
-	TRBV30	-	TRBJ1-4	CAWSVGGRLLANEKLFF	TGTGCCTGGAGTGTAGGGGGTCGCCTTTTGGCTAATGAAAAACTGTTTTTT
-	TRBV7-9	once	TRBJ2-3	CASSSLGDTQYF	TGTGCCAGCAGCTCCCTGGGCGATACGCAGTATTTT
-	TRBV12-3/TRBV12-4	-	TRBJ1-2	CASSNREDYGYTF	TGTGCCAGCAGCAACAGGGAAGACTATGGCTACACCTTC
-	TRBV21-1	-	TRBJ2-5	CASSKAPSLGETQYF	TGTGCCAGCAGCAAAGCCCCTTCACTAGGAGAGACCCAGTACTTC
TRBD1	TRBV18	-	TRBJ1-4	CASSLGQGAGNEKLFF	TGTGCCAGCTCCCTTGGACAGGGGGCCGGTAATGAAAAACTGTTTTTT
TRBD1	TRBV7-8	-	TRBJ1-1	CASSLGGQGLNTEAFF	TGTGCCAGCAGCTTAGGGGGACAGGGGTTGAACACTGAAGCTTTCTTT
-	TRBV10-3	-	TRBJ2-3	CAISEGGTDTQYF	TGTGCCATCAGTGAGGGGGGGACAGATACGCAGTATTTT
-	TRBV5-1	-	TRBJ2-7	CASSYPGPTYEQYF	TGCGCCAGCAGCTACCCGGGACCGACCTACGAGCAGTACTTC
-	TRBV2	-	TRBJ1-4	CATKGEKLFF	TGTGCCACTAAAGGTGAAAAACTGTTTTTT
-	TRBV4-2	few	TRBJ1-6	CASSIPLQGSPLATLHF	TGTGCCAGCAGCATCCCTTTACAGGGTTCCCCCTTGGCAACCCTCCACTTT
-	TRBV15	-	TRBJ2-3	CATSRVGSGPTDTQYF	TGTGCCACCAGCAGAGTCGGGTCGGGCCCAACAGATACGCAGTATTTT
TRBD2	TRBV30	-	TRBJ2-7	CAWSPGLAGASYEQYF	TGTGCCTGGAGTCCTGGACTAGCGGGAGCGTCCTACGAGCAGTACTTC
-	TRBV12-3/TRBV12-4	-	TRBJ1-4	CASSLVRYEKLFF	TGTGCCAGCAGTTTAGTTAGATATGAAAAACTGTTTTTT
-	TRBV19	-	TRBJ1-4	CASSISDTNEKLFF	TGTGCCAGTAGTATATCGGATACTAATGAAAAACTGTTTTTT
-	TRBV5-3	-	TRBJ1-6	CARTHGESANSPLHF	TGTGCCAGAACTCACGGGGAGTCAGCGAATTCACCCCTCCACTTT
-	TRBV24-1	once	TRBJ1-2	CATSDWGRGYTF	TGTGCCACCAGTGATTGGGGACGTGGCTACACCTTC
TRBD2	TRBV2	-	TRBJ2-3	CASSELAGTTDTQYF	TGTGCCAGCAGTGAATTAGCGGGAACGACAGATACGCAGTATTTT
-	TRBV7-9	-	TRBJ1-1	CASSQLRGSNTEAFF	TGTGCCAGCAGCCAACTAAGGGGCTCGAACACTGAAGCTTTCTTT
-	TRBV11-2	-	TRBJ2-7	CASTLGSHYEQYF	TGTGCCAGCACCCTAGGCAGTCACTACGAGCAGTACTTC
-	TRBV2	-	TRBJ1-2	CASRQGEGYTF	TGTGCCAGCAGGCAGGGAGAGGGCTACACCTTC
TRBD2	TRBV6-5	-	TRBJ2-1	CASSSSGRYNEQFF	TGTGCCAGCAGTTCTAGCGGGAGATACAATGAGCAGTTCTTC
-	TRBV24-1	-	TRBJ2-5	CATSLGPGAQYF	TGTGCCACCAGCCTCGGACCGGGGGCCCAGTACTTC
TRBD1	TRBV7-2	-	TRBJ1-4	CASSPPGRGREKLFF	TGTGCCAGCAGCCCACCCGGTAGGGGGCGGGAAAAACTGTTTTTT
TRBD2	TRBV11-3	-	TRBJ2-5	CASSRGQRGAQETQYF	TGTGCCAGCAGCCGGGGGCAGCGGGGGGCCCAAGAGACCCAGTACTTC
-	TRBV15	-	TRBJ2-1	CATSRDRGYEQFF	TGTGCCACCAGCAGGGATAGGGGTTATGAGCAGTTCTTC
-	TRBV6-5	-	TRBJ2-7	CASSSINQGGEQYF	TGTGCCAGCAGTTCGATCAACCAGGGGGGCGAGCAGTACTTC
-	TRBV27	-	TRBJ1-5	CASTPAGGNQPQHF	TGTGCCAGCACCCCCGCCGGGGGCAATCAGCCCCAGCATTTT
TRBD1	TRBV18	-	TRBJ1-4	CASSPGQARSEKLFF	TGTGCCAGCTCACCAGGACAGGCCAGGAGTGAAAAACTGTTTTTT
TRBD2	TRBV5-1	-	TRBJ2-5	CASSQGTSGAETQYF	TGCGCCAGCAGCCAGGGGACTAGCGGGGCAGAGACCCAGTACTTC
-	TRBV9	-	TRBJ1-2	CASSVESWGAIYGYTF	TGTGCCAGCAGCGTAGAGAGTTGGGGGGCTATCTATGGCTACACCTTC
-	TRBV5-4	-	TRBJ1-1	CASSAMVTMNTEAFF	TGTGCCAGCAGCGCCATGGTGACCATGAACACTGAAGCTTTCTTT
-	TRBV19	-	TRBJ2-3	CASSIGGSSQADTQYF	TGTGCCAGTAGTATTGGCGGGTCTTCCCAAGCAGATACGCAGTATTTT